The rows below give T cell receptor beta chains drawn from one sample of a study of blood T cell repertoires in COVID-19. Here immunoSEQ multiplex PCR was the method, and the copy in TCRdb shows in-frame clones only, minus some. The table lists tens of thousands of clones, 80% to 90% of them singletons. The source material was peripheral blood. These receptors were collected from a human donor with acute or convalescent COVID-19. The donor label of this sample is uncertain. CDR3s include the opening cysteine and the closing phenylalanine or tryptophan. D genes are given only for firm matches. Size is omitted from some rows. Given values are once, few, many or a class for expanded clones.

clone_size: once; j_call: TRBJ2-7; d_call: TRBD2; v_call: TRBV7-2; cdr3_aa: CASSPGGLQEQYF; cdr3_nt: TGTGCCAGCAGCCCGGGGGGGCTCCAGGAGCAGTACTTC
clone_size: NA; j_call: TRBJ2-5; d_call: NA; v_call: TRBV5-1; cdr3_aa: CASSLASAGEETQYF; cdr3_nt: TGCGCCAGCAGCTTGGCCTCGGCAGGCGAAGAGACCCAGTACTTC
clone_size: NA; j_call: TRBJ1-3; d_call: NA; v_call: TRBV12-3/TRBV12-4; cdr3_aa: CASSSSSGNTIYF; cdr3_nt: TGTGCCAGCAGTTCTAGCTCTGGAAACACCATATATTTT
clone_size: NA; j_call: TRBJ2-6; d_call: TRBD1; v_call: TRBV6-4; cdr3_aa: CASSQQGTGANVLTF; cdr3_nt: TGTGCCAGCAGTCAACAGGGGACTGGGGCCAACGTCCTGACTTTC
clone_size: NA; j_call: TRBJ1-1; d_call: TRBD1; v_call: TRBV6-5; cdr3_aa: CASSSPDRGNTEAFF; cdr3_nt: TGTGCCAGCAGTTCGCCCGACAGGGGGAACACTGAAGCTTTCTTT
clone_size: NA; j_call: TRBJ2-5; d_call: TRBD1; v_call: TRBV7-7; cdr3_aa: CATGDRGRPETQYF; cdr3_nt: TGTGCCACCGGGGACAGGGGGCGCCCGGAGACCCAGTACTTC
clone_size: NA; j_call: TRBJ2-1; d_call: TRBD2; v_call: TRBV13; cdr3_aa: CASSLSQRGGPNEQFF; cdr3_nt: TGTGCCAGCAGCTTAAGCCAGCGGGGGGGACCCAATGAGCAGTTCTTC
clone_size: NA; j_call: TRBJ2-3; d_call: NA; v_call: TRBV6-5; cdr3_aa: CASREGATGVYTQYF; cdr3_nt: TGTGCCAGCAGGGAGGGGGCGACCGGAGTTTATACGCAGTATTTT
clone_size: NA; j_call: TRBJ1-1; d_call: NA; v_call: TRBV6-5; cdr3_aa: CATLDRAVTEAFF; cdr3_nt: TGTGCCACCCTGGACAGAGCGGTAACTGAAGCTTTCTTT
clone_size: NA; j_call: TRBJ2-7; d_call: NA; v_call: TRBV7-2; cdr3_aa: CASSKQGNSYEQYF; cdr3_nt: TGTGCCAGCAGCAAACAGGGTAACTCCTACGAGCAGTACTTC
clone_size: once; j_call: TRBJ1-5; d_call: NA; v_call: TRBV3-1/TRBV3-2; cdr3_aa: CASSQEGRGNQPQHF; cdr3_nt: TGTGCCAGCAGCCAAGAGGGAAGGGGAAATCAGCCCCAGCATTTT
clone_size: NA; j_call: TRBJ1-1; d_call: TRBD1; v_call: TRBV7-9; cdr3_aa: CASSHYRGGGYTEAFF; cdr3_nt: TGTGCCAGCAGCCATTATCGAGGGGGCGGGTACACTGAAGCTTTCTTT
clone_size: NA; j_call: TRBJ2-2; d_call: NA; v_call: TRBV12-5; cdr3_aa: CASGPQLTGELFF; cdr3_nt: TGTGCTAGTGGCCCTCAACTCACCGGGGAGCTGTTTTTT
clone_size: NA; j_call: TRBJ2-3; d_call: NA; v_call: TRBV4-2; cdr3_aa: CASSQLAGHSTDTQYF; cdr3_nt: TGTGCCAGCAGCCAACTGGCGGGGCATAGCACAGATACGCAGTATTTT
clone_size: once; j_call: TRBJ1-5; d_call: TRBD1; v_call: TRBV7-8; cdr3_aa: CASSLSRGGNQPQHF; cdr3_nt: TGTGCCAGCAGCTTGTCCAGGGGGGGCAATCAGCCCCAGCATTTT
clone_size: once; j_call: TRBJ2-1; d_call: TRBD2; v_call: TRBV4-3; cdr3_aa: CASSQDAASGYNEQFF; cdr3_nt: TGCGCCAGCAGCCAAGATGCGGCTAGCGGTTACAATGAGCAGTTCTTC
clone_size: few; j_call: TRBJ1-6; d_call: NA; v_call: TRBV15; cdr3_aa: CATSRQAFNSPLHF; cdr3_nt: TGTGCCACCAGCAGGCAGGCGTTTAATTCACCCCTCCACTTT
clone_size: NA; j_call: TRBJ2-7; d_call: TRBD1; v_call: TRBV5-1; cdr3_aa: CASSSGQGAITYEQYF; cdr3_nt: TGCGCCAGCAGCTCCGGACAGGGGGCGATTACCTACGAGCAGTACTTC
clone_size: NA; j_call: TRBJ2-7; d_call: TRBD1; v_call: TRBV29-1; cdr3_aa: CSVLDRDGEQYF; cdr3_nt: TGCAGCGTTCTGGACAGGGACGGCGAGCAGTACTTC
clone_size: NA; j_call: TRBJ2-7; d_call: TRBD1; v_call: TRBV12-3/TRBV12-4; cdr3_aa: CASSVTGNYEQYF; cdr3_nt: TGTGCCAGCAGTGTGACAGGGAACTACGAGCAGTACTTC
clone_size: NA; j_call: TRBJ1-4; d_call: NA; v_call: TRBV28; cdr3_aa: CASSRRQTNEKLFF; cdr3_nt: TGTGCCAGCAGCAGGAGACAGACTAATGAAAAACTGTTTTTT
clone_size: NA; j_call: TRBJ2-1; d_call: NA; v_call: TRBV19; cdr3_aa: CASSKDTAYNEQFF; cdr3_nt: TGTGCCAGTAGTAAGGACACTGCCTACAATGAGCAGTTCTTC
clone_size: once; j_call: TRBJ1-4; d_call: NA; v_call: TRBV6-6; cdr3_aa: CASSYFGGRGNEKLFF; cdr3_nt: TGTGCCAGCAGTTACTTCGGGGGGCGCGGAAATGAAAAACTGTTTTTT
clone_size: NA; j_call: TRBJ2-1; d_call: TRBD2; v_call: TRBV4-1; cdr3_aa: CASSHHNSGGYNEQFF; cdr3_nt: TGCGCCAGCAGCCATCACAATAGCGGGGGGTACAATGAGCAGTTCTTC
clone_size: NA; j_call: TRBJ1-2; d_call: TRBD1; v_call: TRBV16; cdr3_aa: CASSQFRQGDGYTF; cdr3_nt: TGTGCCAGCAGCCAATTTCGACAGGGAGATGGCTACACCTTC